The clone carrying this TCR beta chain has more than one count but fewer than ten. The antigen is not known. Germline assignment: CDR1 SEHNR and CDR2 FQNEAQ (reference sequence). The CDR3 covers 11 residues. V shed 5 bases and J shed 3 bases, with 5 bases lying between them. This sample is drawn from a study of beta chain features in type 1 diabetes. Study-wide findings and caveats: It was possible that PCR favored shorter templates, equally so in patients and controls. These data did not resolve whether HLA type affects TCRB rearrangement.

There was one heparinised blood draw per donor, averaging approximately 120 mL. TCRB transcripts that were expressed got sequenced, as all of the isolated RNA had been reverse transcribed. Assay: immunoSEQ multiplex PCR; the TCRdb copy retains only in-frame clones and omits some. Of hundreds of thousands of clones in the sample, 30% were seen once. The sample was naive CD4+ T cells from blood. The TCR originated in a man aged 18-30 years in good health. The chain employs TRBV7-9 and TRBJ2-7, with D unresolved. The CDR3 DNA is TGTGCCAGCAGCGAAAACTACGAGCAGTACTTC. It specifies CASSENYEQYF.